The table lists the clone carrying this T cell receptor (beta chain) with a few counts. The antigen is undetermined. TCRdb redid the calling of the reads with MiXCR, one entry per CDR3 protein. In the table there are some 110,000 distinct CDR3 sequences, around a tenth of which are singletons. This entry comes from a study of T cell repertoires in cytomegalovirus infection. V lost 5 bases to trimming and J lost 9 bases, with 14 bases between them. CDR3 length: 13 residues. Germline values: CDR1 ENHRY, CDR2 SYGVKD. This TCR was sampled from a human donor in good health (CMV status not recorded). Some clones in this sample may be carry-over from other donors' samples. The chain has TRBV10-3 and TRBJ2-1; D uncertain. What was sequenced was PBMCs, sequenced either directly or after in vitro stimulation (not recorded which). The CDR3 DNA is TGTGCCATCAGTAGATTCAACAGCCCTGAGCAGTTCTTC. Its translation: CAISRFNSPEQFF.